This TCR beta chain appears in the sequencing data of a study of T cell responses to AZD1222 COVID-19 vaccine. The table came from immunoSEQ multiplex PCR; TCRdb's copy has only in-frame clones and leaves some out. The sample records roughly 150,000 clones, less than 95% being singletons. Broader study findings: There were vaccine-associated CD4 TCRs across spike, dominant at 160-218 and 743-854. Targets within unmutated variant regions were reportedly found for nearly half of spike-specific TCRs. Possibly, clonal diversity was underestimated; donors were largely white British and included more females.

The V gene's germline CDR1 is MDHEN and CDR2 SYDVKM. V shed 5 bases and J shed 2 bases, with 9 bases lying between them. The CDR3 contains 13 residues. About this clone itself: Its antigen is currently unknown.

This clonotype was sampled from an adult in good health. The chain joins TRBV28 to TRBJ1-1, with D uncertain. Sequences were derived from peripheral blood, sampled on day 0 of AZD1222 vaccination. CDR3 nucleotide sequence: TGTGCCAGCAGTAACGGACTCAACACTGAAGCTTTCTTT. Encoded protein: CASSNGLNTEAFF.